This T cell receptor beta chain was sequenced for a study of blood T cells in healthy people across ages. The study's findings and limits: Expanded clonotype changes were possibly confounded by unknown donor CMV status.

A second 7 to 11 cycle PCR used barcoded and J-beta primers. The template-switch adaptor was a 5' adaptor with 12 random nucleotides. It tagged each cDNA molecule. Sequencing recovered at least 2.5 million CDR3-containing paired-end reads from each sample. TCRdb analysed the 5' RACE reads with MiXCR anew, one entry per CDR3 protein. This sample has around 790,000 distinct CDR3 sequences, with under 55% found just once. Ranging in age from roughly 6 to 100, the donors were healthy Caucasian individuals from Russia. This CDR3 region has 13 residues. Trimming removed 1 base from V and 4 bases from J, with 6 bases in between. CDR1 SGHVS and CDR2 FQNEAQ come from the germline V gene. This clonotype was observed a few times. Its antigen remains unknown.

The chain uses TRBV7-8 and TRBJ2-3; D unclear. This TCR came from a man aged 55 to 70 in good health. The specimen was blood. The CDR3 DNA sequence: TGTGCCAGCAGCTTAGGTTCTCCAGATACGCAGTATTTT. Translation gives CASSLGSPDTQYF.